These 21 T cell receptor beta chains originate from one sample sequenced in a study of blood T cell repertoires in COVID-19. Using immunoSEQ multiplex PCR, the repertoire was profiled, and TCRdb retains in-frame clones only, with some absent. This sample has fewer than 110,000 clones; 85% occur once, and the top ten carry approximately 2%. Material: peripheral blood. These receptors all stem from a woman aged 70-85 years with active or convalescent COVID-19.

The genes are TRBV11-3 and TRBJ2-7; 9 nucleotides agree with TRBD1. J was trimmed by 7 bases and V by 2 bases; bases with no gene match: 6. CDR3 size: 14 residues. CDR1 is SGHNT, CDR2 YENEEA, per germline. CDR3 in amino acids: CASSLSGTGLEQYF. CDR3 nucleotides: TGTGCCAGCAGCTTATCCGGGACAGGGTTAGAGCAGTACTTC.

The chain carries TRBV19 and TRBJ1-6, with 10 positions matching TRBD1. V trimming: 3 bases; J trimming: 5 bases; junction bases outside the gene matches: 4. Germline V gene sequence: CDR1 LNHDA, CDR2 SQIVND (reference sequence). This CDR3 has 16 residues. CDR3 bases: TGTGCCAGTAGTATTAGCGGGACAGGGGATAATTCACCCCTCCACTTT. Protein product: CASSISGTGDNSPLHF.

The chain is built from TRBV7-6 and TRBJ2-7; 8 nucleotides agree with TRBD2. The CDR3 runs 15 residues. Per germline, CDR1 SGHVS and CDR2 FNYEAQ. Trimming removed 4 bases from V and 0 bases from J; junction bases left unmatched: 5. CDR3 region: CASSSAGGHSYEQYF. CDR3 in DNA: TGTGCCAGCAGCTCCGCGGGGGGCCACTCCTACGAGCAGTACTTC.

This clone was seen a handful of times. The chain is built from TRBV9 and TRBJ2-1; 8 positions agree with TRBD2. V lost 0 bases, J lost 6 bases, and 14 bases stayed unmatched. In germline, CDR1 is SGDLS, CDR2 YYNGEE. The CDR3 sequence is 18 residues long. CDR3 loop: CASSVGPGGSGGGNEQFF. CDR3 DNA sequence: TGTGCCAGCAGCGTAGGTCCGGGTGGGAGCGGGGGAGGCAATGAGCAGTTCTTC.

DNA of the CDR3: TGTGCCAGCTCACTAAATCTAGGCTACGAGCAGTACTTC. This sequence encodes CASSLNLGYEQYF. V usage is TRBV18 and J usage is TRBJ2-7, with D uncertain. V lost 4 bases, J lost 3 bases, and 10 bases lay in between. The length of the CDR3 is 13 residues. Germline V gene lookup returns CDR1 KGHSH and CDR2 LQKENI. The variable domain in full, with the rest retrieved from reference TRBV18 and TRBJ2-7, is NAGVMQNPRHLVRRRGQEARLRCSPMKGHSHVYWYRQLPEEGLKFMVYLQKENIIDESGMPKERFSAEFPKEGPSILRIQQVVRGDSAAYFCASSLNLGYEQYFGPGTRLTVT.

As regards this clone: A junction boundary mismatches the germline segment, possibly from a read error. The chain is built from TRBV7-6 and TRBJ1-1; no reliable D call. CDR3 length: 11 amino acids. CDR1 is SGHVS, CDR2 FNYEAQ, per germline. The CDR3 bases are TGTGCCAGCAGCTTAGCGCTCGGAGCTTCCTTT. Translating it yields CASSLALGASF. Full variable domain (rest looked up from reference TRBV7-6 and TRBJ1-1): GAGVSQSPRYKVTKRGQDVALRCDPISGHVSLYWYRQALGQGPEFLTYFNYEAQQDKSGLPNDRFSAERPEGSISTLTIQRTEQRDSAMYRCASSLALGASFGQGTRLTVV.

The rearrangement joins TRBV27 to TRBJ1-6; TRBD1 might be the D (5 bases). Trimming pared 6 bases from V and 3 bases from J, leaving 9 bases between. The CDR3 runs 14 residues. CDR1 is MNHEY and CDR2 is SMNVEV in the germline V gene (reference sequence). CDR3: CASSPGGYNSPLHF. As DNA, the CDR3 is TGTGCCAGCAGCCCGGGGGGCTATAATTCACCCCTCCACTTT.

This clone was seen only once. J is TRBJ1-2 and V is TRBV9; TRBD1 agrees at 9 bases. The CDR3 extends over 14 amino acids. V was clipped by 3 bases and J by 7 bases; unmatched bases: 7. The germline gives CDR1 SGDLS, CDR2 YYNGEE. CDR3 DNA sequence: TGTGCCAGCAGCGCCAACAGGGGGCCAGGTGGCTACACCTTC. It codes for CASSANRGPGGYTF.

The V call is TRBV19, the J call TRBJ1-2; D unresolved. Germline assignment: CDR1 LNHDA and CDR2 SQIVND (reference sequence). V was clipped by 3 bases and J by 5 bases, with 16 bases between them. The CDR3 has 15 amino acids. CDR3 region: CASSMSEKFSYGYTF. The CDR3 nucleotides read TGTGCCAGTAGTATGTCGGAGAAATTTTCTTATGGCTACACCTTC.

This chain uses TRBV6-6 with TRBJ2-7, with a tentative D call TRBD1 (5 bases). Germline lookup yields CDR1 MNHNY and CDR2 SVGAGI (reference sequence). The CDR3 has 15 amino acids. V lost 2 bases, J lost 2 bases, and 13 bases lay in between. The CDR3 loop reads CASSYGHLAAYEQYF. DNA of the CDR3: TGTGCCAGCAGTTACGGACACCTCGCCGCCTACGAGCAGTACTTC.

The J gene is TRBJ1-5, the V gene TRBV28, with 8 bases matching TRBD1. Germline CDR1 MDHEN, CDR2 SYDVKM. The CDR3 totals 18 residues. With 6 bases clipped from V and 3 bases from J, the junction kept 16 bases outside the gene matches. The CDR3 region is CASRTGTGSIPSNQPQHF. The CDR3 coding sequence is TGTGCCAGCAGGACCGGGACAGGCTCAATCCCCTCCAATCAGCCCCAGCATTTT.

The rearrangement links TRBV28 to TRBJ2-7; 8 bases match TRBD1. V dropped 8 bases and J dropped 0; count of bases not matched to a gene: 9. Germline CDR1 is MDHEN and CDR2 is SYDVKM. CDR3 length equals 15 residues. The CDR3 here is CASYARGRGSYEQYF. As DNA, the CDR3 is TGTGCCAGCTACGCCAGGGGGCGCGGCTCCTACGAGCAGTACTTC.

The CDR3 here is CASSEGGNNQPQHF. DNA of the CDR3: TGTGCCAGCAGTGAGGGGGGGAACAATCAGCCCCAGCATTTT. The chain uses TRBV2 and TRBJ1-5; possible D gene TRBD1, 5 bases. V lost 3 bases and J 3 bases, leaving 9 bases between the germline ends. Germline CDR1 SNHLY, CDR2 FYNNEI. CDR3 size: 14 residues.

The chain uses TRBV6-5 and TRBJ1-3; no definite D call. Germline V CDR1 and CDR2: MNHEY, SVGAGI. CDR3 length: 15 residues. V was clipped by 0 bases and J by 4 bases, with 10 bases between them. CDR3 protein: CASSYSGVLGNTIYF. The CDR3 nucleotides read TGTGCCAGCAGTTACTCCGGGGTCCTCGGAAACACCATATATTTT.

The J gene is TRBJ2-5, the V gene TRBV5-1; 14 bases are a match to TRBD2. The junction had 9 bases not matched to a gene; V was cut back by 5 bases and J by 6 bases. Germline CDR1 and CDR2: SGHRS and YFSETQ. This CDR3 has 16 amino acids. The CDR3 DNA reads TGCGCCAGCAGTCTTTCCGGGACTAGCGGGGGACAGACCCAGTACTTC. The encoded protein is CASSLSGTSGGQTQYF.

This clone came up once. CDR3 amino acids: CASSRIQGYEQYF. The CDR3 DNA follows: TGCGCCAGCAGCCGCATACAGGGGTACGAGCAGTACTTC. The chain carries TRBV4-3 and TRBJ2-7; 7 nucleotides agree with TRBD1. Looked up from germline, CDR1 is LGHNA and CDR2 is YSLEER. CDR3 length: 13 residues. V was pared by 4 bases and J by 4 bases, with 4 bases of the junction left unmatched.

The rearrangement links TRBV5-6 to TRBJ2-7, with 11 bases aligning to TRBD2. Germline V lookup: CDR1 SGHDT, CDR2 YYEEEE. Losses at the gene ends were 0 bases for V and 5 bases for J; bases not matched to a gene: 7. The CDR3 has 16 amino acids. CDR3 nucleotides: TGTGCCAGCAGCTTGGCCGGTCTAGCGGGAGGCCACGAGCAGTACTTC. This codes for CASSLAGLAGGHEQYF.

This clone was found a few times. CDR3: CASSLGDRVKLFF. The CDR3 DNA is TGTGCCAGCAGCTTAGGCGACAGGGTAAAACTGTTTTTT. V gene TRBV7-2 combines with J gene TRBJ1-4; 7 nucleotides line up with TRBD1. CDR3 length equals 13 residues. Germline CDR1 is SGHTA and CDR2 is FQGNSA. J was trimmed by 10 bases and V by 1 base; bases with no gene match: 3.

The chain uses TRBV6-6 and TRBJ2-7; D is unclear. Trimming cost V 5 bases and J 2 bases, with 7 bases left between them. The CDR3 covers 12 residues. Looked up from germline, CDR1 is MNHNY and CDR2 is SVGAGI (reference sequence). The CDR3 bases are TGTGCCAGCAGTCCTACAGCCTACGAGCAGTACTTC. This sequence encodes CASSPTAYEQYF.

The chain carries TRBV2 and TRBJ1-2, with TRBD1 matching over 8 bases. Looked up from germline, CDR1 is SNHLY and CDR2 is FYNNEI. V was clipped by 4 bases and J by 8 bases; unmatched bases: 6. The length of the CDR3 is 13 residues. Written as DNA, the CDR3 is TGTGCCAGCAGTGCGACAGGGGATAGAGGCTACACCTTC. This gives the protein CASSATGDRGYTF. Complete variable domain (other parts from reference TRBV2 and TRBJ1-2): EPEVTQTPSHQVTQMGQEVILRCVPISNHLYFYWYRQILGQKVEFLVSFYNNEISEKSEIFDDQFSVERPDGSNFTLKIRSTKLEDSAMYFCASSATGDRGYTFGSGTRLTVV.

This clone appeared a single time. The chain links TRBV9 to TRBJ1-2; 10 nucleotides match TRBD1. The CDR3 runs 13 residues. Germline trimming cut 4 bases from V and 10 bases from J; bases unmatched to any gene: 7. Germline V gives CDR1 SGDLS, CDR2 YYNGEE. The CDR3 DNA reads TGTGCCAGCAGCCGAGACAGGGGGCCTGACTACACCTTC. Translating gives CASSRDRGPDYTF.